This T cell receptor (beta chain) was recorded in a study of cytomegalovirus exposure and HLA in healthy donors. The donors were part of the roughly 120-subject validation cohort, which stood apart from the roughly 730-subject first cohort. Findings of the study overall: A few chains linked to CMV were shown in vitro to be specific for CMV antigens. It was 160 or so TCR beta chains that were listed as cytomegalovirus-associated. The dataset shows that most TCR sequences were rare, while some public TCRs occurred in many donors.

The CDR3 is made up of 14 amino acids. Per the germline V gene, CDR1 is LNHNV and CDR2 is YYDKDF (reference sequence). V dropped 5 bases and J dropped 3 bases, with 10 bases sitting between them. The table came from immunoSEQ multiplex PCR; TCRdb's copy has only in-frame clones and leaves some out. Altogether 150,000 to 200,000 clones are present, roughly 85% being singletons, with the ten largest covering more than 15%. Regarding this clone: Its specificity is unknown.

The sequenced sample consisted of PBMCs. The sequence derives from a young man in good health and CMV-seropositive. The V and J genes are TRBV15 and TRBJ2-2; the D gene is possibly TRBD2 (5 bases). The CDR3 is CATSGGFDTGELFF. CDR3 nucleotides: TGTGCCACCAGCGGAGGTTTCGACACCGGGGAGCTGTTTTTT.